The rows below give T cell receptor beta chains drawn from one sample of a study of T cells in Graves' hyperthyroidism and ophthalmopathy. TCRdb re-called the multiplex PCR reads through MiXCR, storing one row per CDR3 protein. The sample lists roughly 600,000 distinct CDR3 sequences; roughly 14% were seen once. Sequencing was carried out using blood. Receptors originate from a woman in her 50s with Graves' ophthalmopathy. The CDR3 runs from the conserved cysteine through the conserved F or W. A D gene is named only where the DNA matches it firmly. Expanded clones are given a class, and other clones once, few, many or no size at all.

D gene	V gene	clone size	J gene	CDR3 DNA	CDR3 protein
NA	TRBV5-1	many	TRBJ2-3	TGCGCCAGCAGCGCGACGGGGCCCCCCACAGATACGCAGTATTTT	CASSATGPPTDTQYF
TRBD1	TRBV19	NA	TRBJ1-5	TGTGCCGGTAGTAGGGGACAGGAGGTCCGGTGGGGCAATCAGCCCCAGCATTTT	CAGSRGQEVRWGNQPQHF
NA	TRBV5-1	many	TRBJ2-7	TGCGCCAGCAGCTTGACAGTGGCCTCCTACGAGCAGTACTTC	CASSLTVASYEQYF
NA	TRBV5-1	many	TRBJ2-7	TGCGCCAGCAGCTTGACCCCTTCTCCCAACGAGCAGTACTTC	CASSLTPSPNEQYF
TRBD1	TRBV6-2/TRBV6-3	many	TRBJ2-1	TGTGCCAGCAGTTACTCGCTGACAGGGGCCTACGCTTACAATGAGCAGTTCTTC	CASSYSLTGAYAYNEQFF
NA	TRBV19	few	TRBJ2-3	TGTGCCAGTAGTATAGAGGTTGAACACACAGATACGCAGTATTTT	CASSIEVEHTDTQYF
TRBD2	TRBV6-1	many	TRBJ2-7	TGTGCCAGCAGTGCGACTAGCGGGCGACCCTACGAGCAGTACTTC	CASSATSGRPYEQYF
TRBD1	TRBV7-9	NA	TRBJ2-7	TGTGCCACACCCCAAGGGACAGGCGCTTACGAGCAGTACTTC	CATPQGTGAYEQYF
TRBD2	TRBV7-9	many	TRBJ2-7	TGTGCCAGCAGCTTCGAGTCGGGGAGGGACTACGAGCAGTACTTC	CASSFESGRDYEQYF
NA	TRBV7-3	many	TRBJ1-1	TGTGCCAGCAGGTTGAGAGGGGGGACAACTGAAGCTTTCTTT	CASRLRGGTTEAFF
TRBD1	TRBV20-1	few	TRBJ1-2	TGCAGTGCTAGAACCCAGGGGGCCGGGTATGGCTACACCTTC	CSARTQGAGYGYTF
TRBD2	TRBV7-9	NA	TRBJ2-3	TGTGCCAGCAGCCAGGGACTAGCGGGAGCCACGCAGCCGCAGTATTTT	CASSQGLAGATQPQYF
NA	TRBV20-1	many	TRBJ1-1	TGCAGTGCTAGAGATCGCAGGACAGACCACACTGAAGCTTTCTTT	CSARDRRTDHTEAFF
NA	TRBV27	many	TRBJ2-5	TGTGCCAGCAGTACCGGAGCGATCCAAGAGACCCAGTACTTC	CASSTGAIQETQYF
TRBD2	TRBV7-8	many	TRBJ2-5	TGTGCCAGCAGCTTAGAGGATCCAGCGGGAGGGCTCGAGACCCAGTACTTC	CASSLEDPAGGLETQYF
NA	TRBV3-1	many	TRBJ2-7	TGTGCCAGCAGCCAAACTGAAACGGACAGCGGGCAGTACTTC	CASSQTETDSGQYF
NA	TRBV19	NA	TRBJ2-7	TGTGCCAGTAGCGCGGGACAGAGCATCTACGAGCAGTACTTC	CASSAGQSIYEQYF
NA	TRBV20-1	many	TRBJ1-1	TGCAGTGCTACTACGGGGATTGTGACTGAAGCTTTCTTT	CSATTGIVTEAFF
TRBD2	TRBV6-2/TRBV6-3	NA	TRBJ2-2	TGTGCCAGCAGTTGGACTAGCGTACACACCGGGGAGCTGTTTTTT	CASSWTSVHTGELFF
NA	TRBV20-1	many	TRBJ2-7	TGCAGTATGAGTCCGGGACCCGGGCCCTACGAGCAGTACTTC	CSMSPGPGPYEQYF
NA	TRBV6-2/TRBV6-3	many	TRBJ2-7	TGTGCCAGCCGTAACCGGGACACGACGGGGGAGCAGTACTTC	CASRNRDTTGEQYF
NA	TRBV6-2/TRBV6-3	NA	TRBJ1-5	TGTGCCAGCAGTATCCGGGACATCGATCAGCCCCAGCATTTT	CASSIRDIDQPQHF
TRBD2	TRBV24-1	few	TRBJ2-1	TGTGCCACCAGTGATTCCCCGACTAGCGGGTATGAGCAGTTCTTC	CATSDSPTSGYEQFF
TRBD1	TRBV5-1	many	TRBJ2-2	TGCGCCAGCAGCTTGGAGGGCAGGGGGCCCACCGGGGAGCTGTTTTTT	CASSLEGRGPTGELFF
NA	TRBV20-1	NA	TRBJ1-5	TGCAGTGCTGAAGGAAGGGCCGGAACCTATAGCAATCAGCCCCAGCATTTT	CSAEGRAGTYSNQPQHF
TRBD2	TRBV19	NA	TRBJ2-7	TGTGCCAGTAGTCCGCAGGGACTAGCGGGAGGATATACCTACGAGCAGTACTTC	CASSPQGLAGGYTYEQYF
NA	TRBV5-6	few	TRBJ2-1	TGTGCCAGCAGCTCGAACAACTGCAATGAGCAGTTCTTC	CASSSNNCNEQFF
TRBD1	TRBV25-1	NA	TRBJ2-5	TGTGCCAGCAGTGACCGGGACAGACGGCGGGAGACCCAGTACTTC	CASSDRDRRRETQYF
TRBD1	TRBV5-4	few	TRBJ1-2	TGTGCCAGCAGCCCTACACAGGGGGTCTCGTCGGTTGGCTACACCTTC	CASSPTQGVSSVGYTF
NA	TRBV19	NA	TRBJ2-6	TGTGCCAGTAGTGCACAGGGCTCTGGGGCCAACGTCCTGACTTTC	CASSAQGSGANVLTF
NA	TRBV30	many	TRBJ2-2	TGTGCCTCGTTATCGGGACCCCTTCTTTTT	CASLSGPLLF
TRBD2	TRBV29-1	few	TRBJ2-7	TGCAGCGTTATTATAAGACTAGCGGGAGGCAGCAGCTCCTACGAGCAGTACTTC	CSVIIRLAGGSSSYEQYF
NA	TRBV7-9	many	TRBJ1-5	TGTGCCAGCAGTGCCGGGAATAGCAATCAGCCCCAGCATTTT	CASSAGNSNQPQHF
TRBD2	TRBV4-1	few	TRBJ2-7	TGCGCCAGCAGCCAACAACCGGGACTAGCGGGAGTCGAGCAGTACTTC	CASSQQPGLAGVEQYF
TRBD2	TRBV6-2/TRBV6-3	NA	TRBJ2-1	TGTGCCAGCAGTTACCCCGGGGCCCTAGCGGAATTAACTAATGAGCAGTTCTTC	CASSYPGALAELTNEQFF
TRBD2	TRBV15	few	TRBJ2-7	TGTGCCACCAGCAGAGATCGGCCAGCGGGAGCCTACGAGCAGTACTTC	CATSRDRPAGAYEQYF
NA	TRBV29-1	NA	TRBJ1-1	TGCAGCGTTGAAGATAAGGGGTACGAGTCTTTCTTT	CSVEDKGYESFF
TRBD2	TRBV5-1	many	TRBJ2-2	TGCGCCAGCAGCTGGACCGGGACTAGCGGGGCCGGGGAGCTGTTTTTT	CASSWTGTSGAGELFF
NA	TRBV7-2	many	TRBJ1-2	TGTGCCAGCAGCTTACTTCCTCTTGATGGCTACACCTTC	CASSLLPLDGYTF
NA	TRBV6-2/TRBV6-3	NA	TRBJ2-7	TGTGCCAGCAGACGAAGAACCTACGAGCAGTACTTC	CASRRRTYEQYF
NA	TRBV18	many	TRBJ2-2	TGTGCCAGCTCACCAATGCTGCAGGGGAACACCGGGGAGCTGTTTTTT	CASSPMLQGNTGELFF
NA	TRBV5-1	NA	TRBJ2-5	TGCGCCAGCAGCTCCACCGGGACTCCCACCGGGGAGACCCAGTACTTC	CASSSTGTPTGETQYF
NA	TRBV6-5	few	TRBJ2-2	TGTGCCAGCAGTTATCTACCGGGTCGAGATACCGGGGAGCTGTTTTTT	CASSYLPGRDTGELFF
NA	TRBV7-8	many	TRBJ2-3	TGTGCCAGCAGCTTACCCGTCCTCACAGATACGCAGTATTTT	CASSLPVLTDTQYF
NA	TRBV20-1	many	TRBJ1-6	TGCAGTGCTAGAGATCGAGTTAGGTCAAGGAATAATTCACCCCTCCACTTT	CSARDRVRSRNNSPLHF